This section outlines one T cell receptor (beta chain) sequence together with its context. Its antigen is still unknown. The donors, healthy adults who were HIV-negative, had experienced no recent acute infections or vaccinations. The data originate from a study of shared clonotypes between healthy human individuals. Study overall: Each donor contributed plates that comprised three CD4 naive, three CD4 memory, two CD8 naive and one CD8 memory. Overall study results and limits: Clonotypes not shared had lower generation probabilities than those common to all four donors.

Trimming took off 6 bases at V and 6 bases at J, with 15 bases between the two ends. CDR3 length equals 14 residues. CDR1 is MDHEN, CDR2 SYDVKM, per germline. Each PCR replicate from the sorted subsets contained about 180 ng DNA, which is about 30,000 T cell genomes. Measured with immunoSEQ multiplex PCR; TCRdb has only the in-frame clones, and not every one. Of hundreds of thousands of clones listed, 95% to 98% are singletons. The sample consisted of naive CD4+ T cells sorted from blood. Subset in this sample: CD45RA+ positively selected. This sequence was found in a woman aged 25 to 39 in good health. This chain uses TRBV28 with TRBJ1-5; D is unresolved. The CDR3 nucleotides are TGTGCCAGCAGCTCGGAAGGGTTTCGTCAGCCCCAGCATTTT. It translates to CASSSEGFRQPQHF.